Listed here are 29 T cell receptor beta chains from one sample, sequenced in a study of T cells in Graves' hyperthyroidism and ophthalmopathy. What was amplified from RNA transcripts were TCR beta CDR3 regions. HTBI primers were the set used in a first-round RT-PCR of the TCR CDR3. TCRdb reanalysed the multiplex PCR reads using MiXCR and keeps one entry per CDR3 protein. The repertoire consists of 450,000 to 650,000 distinct CDR3 sequences, with approximately 17% occurring once and the leading ten covering about 16%. The specimen was blood. These receptors were collected from a woman aged 18-30 years with Graves' ophthalmopathy.

There are a few counts of this clonotype. The chain couples TRBV19 to TRBJ2-2, with D possibly TRBD2 on 5 matching bases. Germline lookup yields CDR1 LNHDA and CDR2 SQIVND (reference sequence). Trimming stripped 7 bases from V and 4 bases from J, with 13 bases between. This CDR3 region has 14 residues. The CDR3 here is CASKMGASTGELFF. The CDR3 DNA is TGTGCCAGTAAAATGGGAGCGTCCACCGGGGAGCTGTTTTTT.

This clonotype was recorded many times. The chain uses TRBV5-5 and TRBJ1-2; TRBD1 matches at 7 bases. V was pared by 4 bases and J by 6 bases, with 6 bases of the junction left unmatched. Germline V lookup: CDR1 SGHKS, CDR2 YYEKEE (reference sequence). The CDR3 is made up of 13 amino acids. CDR3 protein: CASSQTGTHGYTF. The CDR3 DNA reads as TGTGCCAGCAGCCAGACAGGGACCCATGGCTACACCTTC.

The CDR3 region is CASSPGLAGYELFF. The CDR3 bases are TGTGCCAGCAGCCCTGGACTAGCGGGATACGAGCTGTTTTTT. This chain uses TRBV5-6 with TRBJ2-2; 12 bases fit TRBD2. The CDR3 contains 14 residues. Germline lookup yields CDR1 SGHDT and CDR2 YYEEEE. Losses at the gene ends were 4 bases for V and 11 bases for J; bases not matched to a gene: 6.

This clonotype was seen ten or more times. The chain links TRBV5-1 to TRBJ2-1; the D gene is possibly TRBD2 (7 bases). Germline V lookup: CDR1 SGHRS, CDR2 YFSETQ. The CDR3 is 17 residues long. V was cut by 6 bases and J by 5 bases, with 24 bases left in between. The CDR3 DNA reads as TGCGCCAGCACCTCAGGGATAGGGGAGGGACACAACAATGAGCAGTTCTTC. It translates to CASTSGIGEGHNNEQFF.

This clonotype appeared many times. The V gene is TRBV29-1, the J gene TRBJ1-1, with TRBD1 matching over 8 bases. The V gene's germline CDR1 is SQVTM and CDR2 ANQGSEA. J gave up 0 bases and V 0 bases, and 3 bases lay outside the gene matches. The CDR3 extends over 15 amino acids. In DNA, the CDR3 is TGCAGCGTTGAAGACAGACAGGGGATGAACACTGAAGCTTTCTTT. Translation gives CSVEDRQGMNTEAFF. The full variable domain, in which reference TRBV29-1 and TRBJ1-1 provide the parts outside the CDR3, is SAVISQKPSRDICQRGTSLTIQCQVDSQVTMMFWYRQQPGQSLTLIATANQGSEATYESGFVIDKFPISRPNLTFSTLTVSNMSPEDSSIYLCSVEDRQGMNTEAFFGQGTRLTVV.

This chain joins TRBV6-1 and TRBJ1-2; the match to TRBD1 covers 7 bases. With V trimmed by 4 bases and J by 8 bases, 10 bases remained unmatched. From germline, CDR1 is MNHNS and CDR2 SASEGT. CDR3 length: 14 residues. CDR3 sequence (DNA): TGTGCCAGCAGTGCTTATTCCAGGGGGTACGGCTACACCTTC. This translates into CASSAYSRGYGYTF.

The chain combines TRBV6-1 with TRBJ1-4; D is unresolved. Germline V gene sequence: CDR1 MNHNS, CDR2 SASEGT. The CDR3 runs to 15 residues. V lost 1 base and J 7 bases, leaving 13 bases between the germline ends. CDR3 sequence: CASSEDRTVVEKLFF. CDR3 sequence (DNA): TGTGCCAGCAGTGAAGACCGGACGGTCGTTGAAAAACTGTTTTTT.

The rearrangement links TRBV19 to TRBJ1-4, with no clear D. V dropped 6 bases and J dropped 3 bases, with 14 bases sitting between them. This CDR3 is 15 amino acids long. Germline V gives CDR1 LNHDA, CDR2 SQIVND (reference sequence). The CDR3 loop is CASSLATAPNEKLFF. CDR3 sequence (DNA): TGTGCCAGTAGCCTCGCGACGGCACCTAATGAAAAACTGTTTTTT.

This clonotype was counted at least ten times. The chain carries TRBV13 and TRBJ2-3, with D unresolved. Germline V CDR1 and CDR2: PRHDT, FYEKMQ (reference sequence). The V and J ends lost 1 base and 4 bases respectively, with 6 bases between them. The CDR3 has 13 amino acids. CDR3 coding DNA: TGTGCCAGCAGCTTAGAGGAGCCAGATACGCAGTATTTT. Its translation is CASSLEEPDTQYF.

As concerns this clonotype: The junction departs from germline at one end; a sequencing error may be responsible. This chain connects TRBV7-7 to TRBJ2-2, with D unresolved. Germline CDR1 reads SSHAT; CDR2 reads FNYEAQ (reference sequence). The CDR3 sequence is 13 residues long. The CDR3 sequence: CASSLRSQGELFF. Written as DNA, the CDR3 is TGTGCTAGCAGCTTAAGGAGTCAGGGGGAGCTGTTTTTT.

This clonotype came up a few times. The J gene is TRBJ2-5, the V gene TRBV7-9, with TRBD2 identical over 16 bases. J gave up 5 bases and V 5 bases, and 11 bases lay outside the gene matches. This CDR3 has 18 residues. CDR1 and CDR2 from the germline V gene are SEHNR and FQNEAQ (reference sequence). CDR3 sequence reads: CASSPTGTSGGALETQYF. In nucleotides, the CDR3 is TGTGCCAGCAGCCCGACAGGGACTAGCGGGGGGGCCTTGGAGACCCAGTACTTC.

In its sample, this clonotype was seen many times. V is TRBV29-1 and J is TRBJ1-1; TRBD1 matches 7 bases. Trimming took 3 bases from V and 7 from J; bases not matched to a gene: 8. The germline gives CDR1 SQVTM, CDR2 ANQGSEA. The CDR3 has 13 residues. As DNA, the CDR3 is TGCAGCGTTGACGGTCAGGGGGTTGGTGAAGCTTTCTTT. Translation gives CSVDGQGVGEAFF.

This clonotype was seen a few times. The V call is TRBV12-3 or TRBV12-4, the J call TRBJ2-2, with D tentatively TRBD1 (5 bases). V was pared by 5 bases and J by 1 base, with 20 bases between. This CDR3 is 18 amino acids long. Here the CDR3 reads CASSKAREDDRNTGELFF. In nucleotides, the CDR3 is TGTGCCAGCAGTAAAGCCCGCGAGGATGACAGGAACACCGGGGAGCTGTTTTTT.

This clonotype was counted ten times or more. The chain couples TRBV5-1 to TRBJ1-6; D is possibly TRBD1 (5 bases). The CDR3 covers 14 residues. Per the germline V gene, CDR1 is SGHRS and CDR2 is YFSETQ. V was trimmed by 5 bases and J by 7 bases, leaving 13 bases between them. CDR3 in amino acids: CASRNSGRNSPLHF. Written as DNA, the CDR3 is TGCGCCAGCAGAAATTCGGGGCGAAATTCACCCCTCCACTTT. The whole variable domain, filled in from reference TRBV5-1 and TRBJ1-6, reads KAGVTQTPRYLIKTRGQQVTLSCSPISGHRSVSWYQQTPGQGLQFLFEYFSETQRNKGNFPGRFSGRQFSNSRSEMNVSTLELGDSALYLCASRNSGRNSPLHFGNGTRLTVT.

In regard to this clonotype: This could be a read error, since a much larger clone is one nucleotide away. This sequence joins TRBV5-5 and TRBJ2-7; D is tentatively TRBD1 or TRBD2 (6 bases each). The tail of the sequence fits TRBJ2-1 better, so the J call may be wrong. The CDR3 has 14 amino acids. Germline assignment: CDR1 SGHKS and CDR2 YYEKEE (reference sequence). The CDR3 region has the DNA TGTGCCAGCAGCAGACAGGAGGAGGACTACGAGCAGTTCTTC. Protein sequence: CASSRQEEDYEQFF.

The chain is built from TRBV9 and TRBJ1-1, with D hard to call. This CDR3 has 14 residues. Trimming removed 0 bases from V and 5 bases from J, with 11 bases in between. The germline V gene encodes CDR1 SGDLS and CDR2 YYNGEE. The DNA for the CDR3 is TGTGCCAGCAGCGTAGGGGAGGGTCGGACTGAAGCTTTCTTT. It is translated as CASSVGEGRTEAFF.

This clonotype was recorded at least ten times. The chain couples TRBV6-2 or TRBV6-3 to TRBJ1-5; 8 bases agree with TRBD1. CDR3 size: 16 residues. Germline V gives CDR1 MNHEY, CDR2 SVGEGT. Trimming removed 5 bases from V and 2 bases from J; junction bases left unmatched: 8. DNA of the CDR3: TGTGCCAGCAGTAAACTATCGACAGGGGGCAATCAGCCCCAGCATTTT. Residues: CASSKLSTGGNQPQHF.

This clonotype occurred many times. This sequence joins TRBV27 and TRBJ1-5; D ambiguous. This CDR3 has 13 amino acids. V lost 3 bases and J 4 bases, leaving 7 bases between the germline ends. Germline assignment: CDR1 MNHEY and CDR2 SMNVEV (reference sequence). Here the CDR3 reads CASSLSRNQPQHF. DNA for the CDR3: TGTGCCAGCAGTTTGTCGAGAAATCAGCCCCAGCATTTT.

The rearrangement joins TRBV6-1 to TRBJ2-1; 7 bases map to TRBD2. CDR1 is MNHNS, CDR2 SASEGT, per germline. Germline trimming cut 8 bases from V and 6 bases from J; bases unmatched to any gene: 10. CDR3 length: 14 amino acids. The CDR3 spells CASESGKTANEQFF. CDR3 DNA sequence: TGTGCCAGCGAGAGCGGGAAAACGGCCAATGAGCAGTTCTTC.

This clonotype was counted only a few times. This rearrangement joins TRBV27 to TRBJ2-6, with D uncertain. Germline-derived CDR1 and CDR2 are MNHEY and SMNVEV (reference sequence). The germline V and J ends were trimmed by 5 bases and 0 bases, with 11 bases remaining between them. This CDR3 has 16 amino acids. The CDR3 here is CASSRAASSGANVLTF. The DNA for the CDR3 is TGTGCCAGCAGTCGGGCAGCGAGCTCTGGGGCCAACGTCCTGACTTTC.

This clonotype was recorded many times. The V call is TRBV4-1, the J call TRBJ2-7; maybe TRBD2 (5 bases). Germline values: CDR1 MGHRA, CDR2 YSYEKL. The V end was cut by 0 bases, the J end by 3 bases, with 9 bases between. The CDR3 sequence is 14 residues long. The CDR3 is CASSQDPRVYEQYF. DNA of the CDR3: TGCGCCAGCAGCCAAGATCCGCGGGTCTACGAGCAGTACTTC.

The rearrangement uses TRBV29-1 and TRBJ1-3; TRBD1 might be the D (6 bases). The germline gives CDR1 SQVTM, CDR2 ANQGSEA. Trimming cost V 5 bases and J 3 bases, with 17 bases left between them. This CDR3 comprises 15 residues. CDR3 amino acids: CSVYDTRGGGNTIYF. CDR3 sequence (DNA): TGCAGCGTTTACGATACCAGGGGTGGTGGAAACACCATATATTTT.

V is TRBV5-1 and J is TRBJ1-4; D is undetermined. The CDR3 has 16 amino acids. CDR1 is SGHRS, CDR2 YFSETQ, per germline. Trimming cost V 3 bases and J 5 bases, with 17 bases left between them. Here the CDR3 DNA reads TGCGCCAGCAGCTCGGAAGACTATCCCCAAAATGAAAAACTGTTTTTT. Protein product: CASSSEDYPQNEKLFF.

On this clonotype: A read error is possible here, since a much larger clone lies one base away. The chain has TRBV20-1 and TRBJ2-1, with D possibly matching TRBD1 (5 bases). The CDR3 is made up of 14 amino acids. Germline CDR1 DFQATT, CDR2 SNEGSKA (reference sequence). CDR3 amino acids: CIARGDSDYNEQFF. The CDR3, as DNA: TGCATTGCTAGGGGCGACTCCGACTACAATGAGCAGTTCTTC.

The chain recombines TRBV20-1 with TRBJ1-5; possible D gene TRBD1, 5 bases. Deletions cut 2 bases from V and 1 base from J, with 9 bases between. This CDR3 is 14 amino acids long. CDR1 is DFQATT, CDR2 SNEGSKA, per germline (reference sequence). The CDR3 spells CSARRTGSNQPQHF. The CDR3 region has the DNA TGCAGTGCTAGAAGAACAGGCAGCAATCAGCCCCAGCATTTT.

In the case of this clonotype: Compared with germline, one end of the junction differs, possibly owing to a read error. The rearrangement links TRBV6-1 to TRBJ1-2, with a tentative D call TRBD1 (6 bases). The CDR3 has 12 residues. Germline loops: CDR1 MNHNS, CDR2 SASEGT. The CDR3 coding sequence is TGTGCCAGCACTAACATACAGGGTGCCTTACCCTTC. It is translated as CASTNIQGALPF.

This clonotype was recorded a few times. This chain joins TRBV9 and TRBJ2-1; perhaps TRBD2 as D (6 bases). The germline V gene encodes CDR1 SGDLS and CDR2 YYNGEE. V was trimmed by 4 bases and J by 5 bases, leaving 16 bases between them. This CDR3 is built from 15 residues. The CDR3 here is CASSRGGDWNNEQFF. In DNA form, the CDR3 reads TGTGCCAGCAGCCGGGGTGGGGACTGGAACAATGAGCAGTTCTTC.

This clonotype was seen a handful of times. The CDR3 loop is CSAEGQFGGYTF. As DNA, the CDR3 is TGCAGTGCTGAGGGACAATTTGGTGGCTACACCTTC. The chain combines TRBV20-1 with TRBJ1-2; perhaps TRBD1 as D (6 bases). This CDR3 spans 12 amino acids. Germline assignment: CDR1 DFQATT and CDR2 SNEGSKA (reference sequence). The V end was cut by 5 bases, the J end by 7 bases, with 14 bases between.

This clonotype was seen a few times. This chain joins TRBV28 and TRBJ1-5; no clear D. Trimming took 3 bases from V and 7 from J, leaving 7 bases between them. Germline CDR1 and CDR2: MDHEN and SYDVKM. CDR3 length equals 12 residues. CDR3 loop: CASSFRLQPQHF. The CDR3 bases are TGTGCCAGCAGTTTTAGGTTACAGCCCCAGCATTTT. Drawing the rest from reference TRBV28 and TRBJ1-5, the complete variable domain is DVKVTQSSRYLVKRTGEKVFLECVQDMDHENMFWYRQDPGLGLRLIYFSYDVKMKEKGDIPEGYSVSREKKERFSLILESASTNQTSMYLCASSFRLQPQHFGDGTRLSIL.